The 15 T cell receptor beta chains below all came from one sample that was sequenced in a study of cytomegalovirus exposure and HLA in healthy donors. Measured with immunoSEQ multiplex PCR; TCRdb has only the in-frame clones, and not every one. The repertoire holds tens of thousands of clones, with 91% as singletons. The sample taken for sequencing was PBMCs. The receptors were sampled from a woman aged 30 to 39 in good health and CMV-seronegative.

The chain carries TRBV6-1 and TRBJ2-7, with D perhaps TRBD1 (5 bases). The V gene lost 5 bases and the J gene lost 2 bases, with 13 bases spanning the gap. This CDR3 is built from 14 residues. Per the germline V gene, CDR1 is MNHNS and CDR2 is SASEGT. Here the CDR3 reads CASSSRQGPYEQYF. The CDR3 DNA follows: TGTGCCAGCAGTTCTCGGCAGGGTCCCTACGAGCAGTACTTC.

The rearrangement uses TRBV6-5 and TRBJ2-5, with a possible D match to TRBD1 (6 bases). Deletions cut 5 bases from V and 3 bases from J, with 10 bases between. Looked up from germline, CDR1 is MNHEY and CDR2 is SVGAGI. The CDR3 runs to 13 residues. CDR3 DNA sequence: TGTGCCAGCAGTACCCGACAGGAAGAGACCCAGTACTTC. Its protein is CASSTRQEETQYF.

The CDR3: CASSLDALNRDTNYGYTF. The CDR3 DNA reads TGTGCCAGCTCTCTGGATGCCCTCAACAGGGACACTAACTATGGCTACACCTTC. The V and J genes are TRBV18 and TRBJ1-2; D might be TRBD1 (6 bases). V dropped 6 bases and J dropped 0 bases, with 23 bases sitting between them. Germline-derived CDR1 and CDR2 are KGHSH and LQKENI. The CDR3 sequence is 18 residues long.

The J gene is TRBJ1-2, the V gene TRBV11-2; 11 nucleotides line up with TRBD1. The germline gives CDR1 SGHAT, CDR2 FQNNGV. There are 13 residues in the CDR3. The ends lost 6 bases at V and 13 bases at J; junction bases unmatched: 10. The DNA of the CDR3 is TGTGCCAGCAGTACCTTCGCCGGGACAGGGGGCACCTTC. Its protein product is CASSTFAGTGGTF.

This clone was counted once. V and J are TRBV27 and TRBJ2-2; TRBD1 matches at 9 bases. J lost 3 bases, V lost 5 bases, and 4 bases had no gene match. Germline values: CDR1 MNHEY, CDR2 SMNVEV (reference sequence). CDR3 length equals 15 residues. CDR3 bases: TGTGCCAGCAGTACTTGGACAGGGGACACCGGGGAGCTGTTTTTT. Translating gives CASSTWTGDTGELFF.

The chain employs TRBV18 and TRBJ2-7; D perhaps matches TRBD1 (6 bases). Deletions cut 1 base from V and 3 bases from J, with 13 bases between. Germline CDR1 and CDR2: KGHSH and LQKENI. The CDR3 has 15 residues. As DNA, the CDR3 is TGTGCCAGCTCACCACTTCCCTCGGACAGCTACGAGCAGTACTTC. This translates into CASSPLPSDSYEQYF.

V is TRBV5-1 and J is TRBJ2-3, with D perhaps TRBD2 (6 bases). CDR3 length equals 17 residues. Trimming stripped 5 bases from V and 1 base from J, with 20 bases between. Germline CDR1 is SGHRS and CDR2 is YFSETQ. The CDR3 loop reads CASSPPSPGRGTDTQYF. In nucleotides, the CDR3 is TGCGCCAGCAGTCCACCGTCCCCCGGGAGAGGCACAGATACGCAGTATTTT. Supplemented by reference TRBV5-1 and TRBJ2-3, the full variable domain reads KAGVTQTPRYLIKTRGQQVTLSCSPISGHRSVSWYQQTPGQGLQFLFEYFSETQRNKGNFPGRFSGRQFSNSRSEMNVSTLELGDSALYLCASSPPSPGRGTDTQYFGPGTRLTVL.

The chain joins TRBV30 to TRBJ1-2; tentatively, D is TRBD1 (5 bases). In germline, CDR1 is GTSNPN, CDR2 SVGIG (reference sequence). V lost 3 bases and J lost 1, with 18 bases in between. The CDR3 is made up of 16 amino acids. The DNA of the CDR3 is TGTGCCTGGAGACCCCTGGGGCAGTTAGATAACTATGGCTACACCTTC. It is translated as CAWRPLGQLDNYGYTF.

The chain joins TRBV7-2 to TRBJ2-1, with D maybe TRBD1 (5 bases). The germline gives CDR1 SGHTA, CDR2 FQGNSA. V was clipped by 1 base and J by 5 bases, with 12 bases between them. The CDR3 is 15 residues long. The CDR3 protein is CASSLGPGLNNEQFF. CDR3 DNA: TGTGCCAGCAGCTTAGGCCCAGGGCTGAACAATGAGCAGTTCTTC.

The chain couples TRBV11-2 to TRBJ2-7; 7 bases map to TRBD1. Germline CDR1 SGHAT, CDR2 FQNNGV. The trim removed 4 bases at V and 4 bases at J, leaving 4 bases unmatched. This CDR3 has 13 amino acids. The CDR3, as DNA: TGTGCCAGCAGCTGGGGACAGTTTTACGAGCAGTACTTC. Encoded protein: CASSWGQFYEQYF.

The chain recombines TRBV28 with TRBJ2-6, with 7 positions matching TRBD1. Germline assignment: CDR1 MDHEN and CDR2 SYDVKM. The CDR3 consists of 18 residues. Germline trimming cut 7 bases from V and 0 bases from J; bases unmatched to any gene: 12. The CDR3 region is CASKGAGRQYSGANVLTF. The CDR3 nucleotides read TGTGCCAGCAAGGGGGCCGGCAGGCAGTACTCTGGGGCCAACGTCCTGACTTTC.

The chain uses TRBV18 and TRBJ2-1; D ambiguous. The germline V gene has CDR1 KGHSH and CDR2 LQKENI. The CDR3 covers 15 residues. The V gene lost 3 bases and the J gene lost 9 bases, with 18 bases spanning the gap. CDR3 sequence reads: CASSPSMELGREQFF. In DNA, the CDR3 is TGTGCCAGCTCACCGAGCATGGAGTTGGGTCGTGAGCAGTTCTTC.

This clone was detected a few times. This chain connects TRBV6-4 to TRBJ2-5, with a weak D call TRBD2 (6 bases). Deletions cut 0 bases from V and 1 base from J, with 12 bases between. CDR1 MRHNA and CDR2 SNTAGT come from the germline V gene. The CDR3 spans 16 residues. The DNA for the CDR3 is TGTGCCAGCAGTGACTCGGGCGGAGGGAGCCAAGAGACCCAGTACTTC. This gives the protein CASSDSGGGSQETQYF.

CDR3 in amino acids: CASSGEGVGANVLTF. CDR3 in DNA: TGTGCCAGCAGTGGGGAAGGGGTCGGGGCCAACGTCCTGACTTTC. The chain links TRBV2 to TRBJ2-6; D may be TRBD1 (5 bases). Trimming left V 4 bases short and J 4 bases short, with 11 bases between. CDR1 and CDR2 from the germline V gene are SNHLY and FYNNEI. This CDR3 has 15 residues.

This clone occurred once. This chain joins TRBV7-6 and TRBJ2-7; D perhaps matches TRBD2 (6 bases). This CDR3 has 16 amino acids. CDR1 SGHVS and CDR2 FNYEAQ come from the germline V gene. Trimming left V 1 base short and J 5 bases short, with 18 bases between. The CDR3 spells CASSLDRKGGKDEQYF. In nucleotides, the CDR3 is TGTGCCAGCAGCTTAGATCGTAAGGGCGGGAAGGACGAGCAGTACTTC.